The rows below give T cell receptor beta chains drawn from one sample of a study of cytomegalovirus exposure and HLA in healthy donors. Produced via immunoSEQ multiplex PCR; TCRdb's table is partial and in-frame only. The listing contains just over 150,000 clones. Sequenced: PBMCs. The origin of the receptors is a woman aged 60-75 years in good health and CMV-seronegative. CDR3s include the opening cysteine and the closing phenylalanine or tryptophan. Fields, in order: J gene, D gene, V gene, CDR3 protein, CDR3 DNA. A D gene is named only where the DNA matches it firmly.

j_call: TRBJ2-3
d_call: TRBD2
v_call: TRBV10-3
cdr3_aa: CAISDKRGGTDTQYF
cdr3_nt: TGTGCCATCAGTGATAAACGGGGGGGAACAGATACGCAGTATTTT

j_call: TRBJ1-5
d_call: .
v_call: TRBV19
cdr3_aa: CASSGWGNQPQHF
cdr3_nt: TGTGCCAGCTCGGGGTGGGGAAATCAGCCCCAGCATTTT

j_call: TRBJ1-1
d_call: .
v_call: TRBV9
cdr3_aa: CASSVASGSDTEAFF
cdr3_nt: TGTGCCAGCAGCGTAGCTTCAGGGTCTGACACTGAAGCTTTCTTT

j_call: TRBJ1-1
d_call: TRBD1
v_call: TRBV9
cdr3_aa: CASSVMTGSEAFF
cdr3_nt: TGTGCCAGCAGCGTCATGACAGGGTCTGAAGCTTTCTTT

j_call: TRBJ1-5
d_call: .
v_call: TRBV2
cdr3_aa: CASSEASVNQPQHF
cdr3_nt: TGTGCCAGCAGTGAAGCTTCGGTGAATCAGCCCCAGCATTTT

j_call: TRBJ1-1
d_call: TRBD1
v_call: TRBV2
cdr3_aa: CASSKTGRNTEAFF
cdr3_nt: TGTGCCAGCAGTAAGACAGGGCGGAACACTGAAGCTTTCTTT

j_call: TRBJ2-7
d_call: .
v_call: TRBV20-1
cdr3_aa: CSARDWQEQYF
cdr3_nt: TGCAGTGCTAGAGATTGGCAGGAGCAGTACTTC

j_call: TRBJ1-6
d_call: .
v_call: TRBV7-9
cdr3_aa: CASSMQGNNSPLHF
cdr3_nt: TGTGCCAGCAGCATGCAGGGGAATAATTCACCCCTCCACTTT

j_call: TRBJ1-4
d_call: TRBD1
v_call: TRBV29-1
cdr3_aa: CSVEDTGGNEKLFF
cdr3_nt: TGCAGCGTTGAAGATACAGGGGGTAATGAAAAACTGTTTTTT

j_call: TRBJ2-7
d_call: .
v_call: TRBV18
cdr3_aa: CASQPGGGRKGSYEQYF
cdr3_nt: TGTGCCAGCCAACCCGGTGGGGGGAGGAAAGGGTCATACGAGCAGTACTTC

j_call: TRBJ2-1
d_call: TRBD2
v_call: TRBV7-9
cdr3_aa: CASSFRGTGGPHEQFF
cdr3_nt: TGTGCCAGCAGCTTTCGGGGAACGGGAGGGCCGCATGAGCAGTTCTTC

j_call: TRBJ2-2
d_call: TRBD1
v_call: TRBV6-5
cdr3_aa: CASRSGTVNTGELFF
cdr3_nt: TGTGCCAGCAGATCCGGGACAGTGAACACCGGGGAGCTGTTTTTT

j_call: TRBJ1-2
d_call: .
v_call: TRBV4-2
cdr3_aa: CASSRDRYYGYTF
cdr3_nt: TGTGCCAGCAGCCGCGACAGATACTATGGCTACACCTTC

j_call: TRBJ2-5
d_call: TRBD1
v_call: TRBV5-4
cdr3_aa: CASSPGTGVQETQYF
cdr3_nt: TGTGCCAGCAGCCCGGGGACAGGCGTCCAAGAGACCCAGTACTTC

j_call: TRBJ1-4
d_call: .
v_call: TRBV4-1
cdr3_aa: CASSQDGGARDEKLFF
cdr3_nt: TGCGCCAGCAGCCAAGACGGGGGGGCGCGAGATGAAAAACTGTTTTTT

j_call: TRBJ1-1
d_call: .
v_call: TRBV7-8
cdr3_aa: CASSSSHPNTEAFF
cdr3_nt: TGTGCCAGCAGCTCGTCACACCCGAACACTGAAGCTTTCTTT

j_call: TRBJ2-2
d_call: .
v_call: TRBV5-1
cdr3_aa: CASSLDPVGGNTGELFF
cdr3_nt: TGCGCCAGCAGCTTGGACCCTGTCGGGGGGAACACCGGGGAGCTGTTTTTT

j_call: TRBJ1-5
d_call: TRBD1
v_call: TRBV19
cdr3_aa: CASGPRTGRVEPQHF
cdr3_nt: TGTGCCTCAGGACCTAGGACAGGGAGGGTGGAGCCCCAGCATTTT

j_call: TRBJ2-1
d_call: TRBD2
v_call: TRBV4-1
cdr3_aa: CASSQGRSSGVGEQFF
cdr3_nt: TGCGCCAGCAGCCAAGGCAGGAGTAGCGGGGTCGGTGAGCAGTTCTTC

j_call: TRBJ1-3
d_call: .
v_call: TRBV18
cdr3_aa: CASSPGESSGNTIYF
cdr3_nt: TGTGCCAGCTCACCTGGGGAGAGCTCTGGAAACACCATATATTTT

j_call: TRBJ1-4
d_call: .
v_call: TRBV7-9
cdr3_aa: CASSLAKGRTNEKLFF
cdr3_nt: TGTGCCAGCAGCTTAGCTAAGGGGCGAACTAATGAAAAACTGTTTTTT

j_call: TRBJ2-1
d_call: .
v_call: TRBV7-2
cdr3_aa: CASSFSAVDNEQFF
cdr3_nt: TGTGCCAGCAGCTTTAGTGCCGTCGACAATGAGCAGTTCTTC

j_call: TRBJ1-3
d_call: .
v_call: TRBV12-5
cdr3_aa: CASGVGGPGNTIYF
cdr3_nt: TGTGCTAGTGGTGTCGGAGGGCCTGGAAACACCATATATTTT

j_call: TRBJ2-7
d_call: TRBD1
v_call: TRBV16
cdr3_aa: CASSTGQFSYEQYF
cdr3_nt: TGTGCCAGCAGTACGGGACAGTTCTCCTACGAGCAGTACTTC

j_call: TRBJ1-5
d_call: TRBD1
v_call: TRBV4-1
cdr3_aa: CASSADRRSNQPQHF
cdr3_nt: TGCGCCAGCAGCGCGGACAGGCGTAGCAATCAGCCCCAGCATTTT

j_call: TRBJ2-3
d_call: .
v_call: TRBV11-3
cdr3_aa: CASSLNRYTDTQYF
cdr3_nt: TGTGCCAGCAGCTTAAATCGGTACACAGATACGCAGTATTTT

j_call: TRBJ2-1
d_call: .
v_call: TRBV10-3
cdr3_aa: CAISERLPPVNEQFF
cdr3_nt: TGTGCCATCAGTGAGCGACTCCCCCCTGTAAATGAGCAGTTCTTC

j_call: TRBJ1-1
d_call: TRBD1
v_call: TRBV30
cdr3_aa: CAWDDTGTAYLKENTEAFF
cdr3_nt: TGTGCCTGGGACGACACCGGGACAGCTTACCTTAAGGAGAACACTGAAGCTTTCTTT

j_call: TRBJ2-7
d_call: TRBD1
v_call: TRBV7-3
cdr3_aa: CASSVGQGAYEQYF
cdr3_nt: TGTGCCAGCAGCGTCGGACAGGGAGCGTACGAGCAGTACTTC

j_call: TRBJ1-1
d_call: .
v_call: TRBV21-1
cdr3_aa: CASSKEGSSEAEAFF
cdr3_nt: TGTGCCAGCAGCAAAGAGGGCAGCTCGGAGGCTGAAGCTTTCTTT

j_call: TRBJ2-3
d_call: TRBD2
v_call: TRBV5-3
cdr3_aa: CARSLGLAGEGTDTQYF
cdr3_nt: TGTGCCAGAAGCTTGGGGCTAGCGGGAGAAGGAACAGATACGCAGTATTTT

j_call: TRBJ2-1
d_call: .
v_call: TRBV6-6
cdr3_aa: CASRLDWGNEQFF
cdr3_nt: TGTGCCAGCAGGTTGGACTGGGGCAATGAGCAGTTCTTC

j_call: TRBJ2-5
d_call: .
v_call: TRBV27
cdr3_aa: CASSLPGVGETQYF
cdr3_nt: TGTGCCAGCAGTTTGCCAGGGGTAGGAGAGACCCAGTACTTC

j_call: TRBJ2-1
d_call: TRBD1
v_call: TRBV2
cdr3_aa: CACRQGSSYNEQFF
cdr3_nt: TGTGCCTGCAGACAGGGAAGCTCCTACAATGAGCAGTTCTTC

j_call: TRBJ2-5
d_call: TRBD2
v_call: TRBV10-3
cdr3_aa: CAISESRSSGSQETQYF
cdr3_nt: TGTGCCATCAGTGAGTCTCGGTCTAGCGGGAGTCAAGAGACCCAGTACTTC

j_call: TRBJ2-1
d_call: .
v_call: TRBV27
cdr3_aa: CASTQRGPYNEQFF
cdr3_nt: TGTGCCAGCACCCAGCGAGGGCCGTACAATGAGCAGTTCTTC

j_call: TRBJ2-3
d_call: TRBD2
v_call: TRBV10-3
cdr3_aa: CAISITSGGRTDTQYF
cdr3_nt: TGTGCCATCAGCATTACTAGCGGGGGTCGTACAGATACGCAGTATTTT

j_call: TRBJ1-2
d_call: TRBD1
v_call: TRBV25-1
cdr3_aa: CASTLGQGAKGYTF
cdr3_nt: TGTGCCAGCACCCTAGGACAGGGGGCGAAGGGCTACACCTTC

j_call: TRBJ2-1
d_call: TRBD1
v_call: TRBV9
cdr3_aa: CASSVGGTGNNEQFF
cdr3_nt: TGTGCCAGCAGCGTAGGCGGGACAGGGAACAATGAGCAGTTCTTC

j_call: TRBJ1-4
d_call: TRBD1
v_call: TRBV6-5
cdr3_aa: CASSFSTQGGLFF
cdr3_nt: TGTGCCAGCAGTTTCTCTACGCAGGGGGGACTGTTTTTT

j_call: TRBJ2-2
d_call: .
v_call: TRBV19
cdr3_aa: CASSIRFMNTGELFF
cdr3_nt: TGTGCCAGTAGTATTCGGTTCATGAACACCGGGGAGCTGTTTTTT

j_call: TRBJ2-7
d_call: .
v_call: TRBV7-2
cdr3_aa: CASSLIRGSYEQYF
cdr3_nt: TGTGCCAGCAGCTTAATTCGGGGCTCCTACGAGCAGTACTTC

j_call: TRBJ2-1
d_call: .
v_call: TRBV5-1
cdr3_aa: CASSFLSGSYNEQFF
cdr3_nt: TGCGCCAGCAGCTTCCTATCAGGCTCCTACAATGAGCAGTTCTTC

j_call: TRBJ1-3
d_call: .
v_call: TRBV7-9
cdr3_aa: CASSLMTATGNTIYF
cdr3_nt: TGTGCCAGCAGCCTGATGACAGCCACTGGAAACACCATATATTTT

j_call: TRBJ2-7
d_call: TRBD1
v_call: TRBV11-3
cdr3_aa: CASSFRGQGPYEQYF
cdr3_nt: TGTGCCAGCAGCTTCAGGGGACAGGGCCCCTACGAGCAGTACTTC

j_call: TRBJ1-2
d_call: .
v_call: TRBV6-5
cdr3_aa: CASRSIGDYGYTF
cdr3_nt: TGTGCCAGCAGATCTATCGGGGACTATGGCTACACCTTC

j_call: TRBJ1-1
d_call: TRBD1
v_call: TRBV6-5
cdr3_aa: CASRPRTGGNPEAFF
cdr3_nt: TGTGCCAGCAGACCACGGACAGGGGGAAACCCTGAAGCTTTCTTT